Shown below are 24 T cell receptor beta chains from a single sample sequenced in a study of low-dose radiotherapy and immunotherapy resistance in tumors. TRAV and TRBV primers primed cDNA for both TCRalpha and TCRbeta. With a constant-region primer and a V-primer adapter, TCRs were subjected to roughly 20 PCR cycles of amplification. TCRdb analysed the reads with MiXCR anew, one entry per CDR3 protein. Of about 35,000 distinct CDR3 sequences in the sample, less than 25% were seen once. Specified time point: after trial treatment. Treatment indicated: LDRT plus nivolumab, ipilimumab, low-dose cyclophosphamide and aspirin (RACIN trial). The sequencing used PBMCs, collected after low-dose radiotherapy plus immunotherapy. These receptors all stem from a female donor with ovarian cancer.

V gene TRBV7-2 combines with J gene TRBJ2-3, with TRBD2 matching 9 bases. Germline trimming cut 3 bases from V and 1 base from J; bases unmatched to any gene: 5. The germline V gene has CDR1 SGHTA and CDR2 FQGNSA. The CDR3 totals 16 residues. CDR3 region: CASSLGASGGTDTQYF. For the CDR3, the DNA is TGTGCCAGCAGCTTGGGGGCTAGCGGGGGCACAGATACGCAGTATTTT.

This clonotype was seen at least ten times. The CDR3 is CASSNSGGQGNYGYTF. DNA for the CDR3: TGTGCCAGCAGCAACTCTGGGGGACAGGGGAACTATGGCTACACCTTC. V is TRBV11-2 and J is TRBJ1-2, with 10 bases identical to TRBD1. CDR3 size: 16 residues. Germline V gene data show CDR1 as SGHAT and CDR2 as FQNNGV. The V segment lost 5 bases and the J segment 2 bases; nucleotides outside the gene matches: 8.

This clonotype ranks as medium-sized (0.01 to 0.1%). CDR3 bases: TGTGCCAGCAGCCCTCCGCGGACTATTTACAATGAGCAGTTCTTC. It codes for CASSPPRTIYNEQFF. The chain links TRBV5-6 to TRBJ2-1; D perhaps matches TRBD2 (6 bases). Between the trimmed V and J ends, which lost 4 bases and 4 bases, there was a span of 15 bases. The CDR3 contains 15 residues. CDR1 and CDR2 from the germline V gene are SGHDT and YYEEEE.

V is TRBV5-8 and J is TRBJ2-3; D possibly corresponds to TRBD2 (6 bases). V was trimmed by 0 bases and J by 1 base, leaving 9 bases between them. The V gene's germline CDR1 is SGHTS and CDR2 YDEGEE. This CDR3 has 15 residues. Here the CDR3 DNA reads TGTGCCAGCAGCTTGGCGGGCGGGGGCACAGATACGCAGTATTTT. It translates to CASSLAGGGTDTQYF.

This clonotype has a count of ten or more. The chain recombines TRBV5-1 with TRBJ1-1; D is possibly TRBD1 (5 bases). CDR1 is SGHRS and CDR2 is YFSETQ in the germline V gene. The CDR3 sequence is 15 residues long. V was cut by 0 bases and J by 2 bases, with 11 bases left in between. For the CDR3, the DNA is TGCGCCAGCAGCTTGGTGCAGGGCCCCAACACTGAAGCTTTCTTT. It is translated as CASSLVQGPNTEAFF.

This clonotype has more than one count but fewer than ten. The chain links TRBV18 to TRBJ1-5; TRBD1 matches 10 bases. The CDR3 spans 15 residues. The V segment lost 6 bases and the J segment 2 bases; nucleotides outside the gene matches: 4. The germline CDR1 and CDR2 sequences are KGHSH and LQKENI. In DNA form, the CDR3 reads TGTGCCAGCTCCCCTGGGACAGGGGGCAATCAGCCCCAGCATTTT. As protein: CASSPGTGGNQPQHF.

This clonotype was counted at least ten times. V is TRBV9 and J is TRBJ2-1, with D perhaps TRBD2 (6 bases). In germline, CDR1 is SGDLS, CDR2 YYNGEE. V shed 0 bases and J shed 2 bases, with 9 bases lying between them. The CDR3 totals 15 residues. The CDR3 protein is CASSVASAPYNEQFF. The CDR3 DNA reads as TGTGCCAGCAGCGTAGCTAGCGCACCCTACAATGAGCAGTTCTTC. Variable domain in full (rest from reference TRBV9 and TRBJ2-1): DSGVTQTPKHLITATGQRVTLRCSPRSGDLSVYWYQQSLDQGLQFLIQYYNGEERAKGNILERFSAQQFPDLHSELNLSSLELGDSALYFCASSVASAPYNEQFFGPGTRLTVL.

This clonotype was found once. The chain carries TRBV9 and TRBJ1-3; a possible D gene is TRBD1 (6 bases). The CDR3 is made up of 17 amino acids. V gave up 4 bases and J gave up 0 bases, with 17 bases separating them. CDR1 and CDR2 (germline): SGDLS, YYNGEE. The CDR3 reads CASSRTYRDSSGNTIYF. CDR3 DNA sequence: TGTGCCAGCAGCCGAACCTACAGGGATAGCTCTGGAAACACCATATATTTT.

As concerns this clonotype: A single base separates this from a much larger clone, so it may be a read error. The chain joins TRBV6-1 to TRBJ2-1; 8 nucleotides line up with TRBD2. This CDR3 spans 14 amino acids. The germline CDR1 and CDR2 sequences are MNHNS and SASEGT. The CDR3 loop is CAGSYSGGGNEQFF. CDR3 bases: TGTGCCGGCAGTTACTCCGGGGGGGGCAATGAGCAGTTCTTC.

In regard to this clonotype: A far larger clone is one nucleotide away, so this likely arose from a read error. The V call is TRBV10-3, the J call TRBJ2-7; tentative D call: TRBD1 (6 bases). The V and J ends lost 10 bases and 7 bases respectively, with 23 bases between them. Germline V gene sequence: CDR1 ENHRY, CDR2 SYGVKD. The CDR3 spans 14 residues. CDR3 sequence: CASRRGPDHNEQYF. The CDR3 DNA reads as TGTGCCAGCCGCAGGGGCCCCGACCACAATGAGCAGTACTTC.

This clonotype was seen ten or more times. The chain uses TRBV20-1 and TRBJ2-7; 9 bases map to TRBD1. Germline values: CDR1 DFQATT, CDR2 SNEGSKA (reference sequence). This CDR3 is 13 amino acids long. With 1 base clipped from V and 4 bases from J, the junction kept 2 bases outside the gene matches. The CDR3 nucleotides are TGCAGTGCTAGAGGGGACAGGGAGTACGAGCAGTACTTC. It is translated as CSARGDREYEQYF.

Regarding this clonotype: A read error likely explains this, since a far larger clone differs by one base. V and J are TRBV13 and TRBJ2-2; unclear D gene. V was clipped by 5 bases and J by 8 bases, with 9 bases between them. The V gene's germline CDR1 is PRHDT and CDR2 FYEKMQ (reference sequence). CDR3 length: 12 residues. The CDR3 protein is CASSATTGELFF. The CDR3 coding sequence is TGTGCCAGCAGCGCCACTACGGGGGAGCTGTTTTTT.

This clonotype was seen ten or more times. The chain recombines TRBV7-3 with TRBJ2-3; D not certain. The CDR3 has 15 residues. Looked up from germline, CDR1 is SGHTA and CDR2 is FQGTGA. The V end lost 2 bases, the J end lost 2 bases, and 11 bases lay between the germline ends. CDR3 amino acids: CASSLRREDTDTQYF. The CDR3 coding sequence is TGTGCCAGCAGCTTACGTAGGGAAGACACAGATACGCAGTATTTT.

This clonotype has at least ten counts. V gene TRBV5-1 combines with J gene TRBJ2-1, with TRBD2 as a possible D gene (6 bases). The CDR3 spans 13 residues. Germline assignment: CDR1 SGHRS and CDR2 YFSETQ. The V gene lost 4 bases and the J gene lost 2 bases, with 7 bases spanning the gap. The CDR3 here is CASSGGTYNEQFF. Written as DNA, the CDR3 is TGCGCCAGCAGCGGAGGGACCTACAATGAGCAGTTCTTC.

Comment on this clonotype: A far larger clone is only one base removed, so a read error is likely. The chain joins TRBV11-1 to TRBJ2-1, with 8 positions matching TRBD1. The CDR3 sequence is 14 residues long. The germline V gene has CDR1 SGHAT and CDR2 FQDESV (reference sequence). The J segment lost 10 bases and the V segment lost 5 bases, leaving 10 bases of the junction unmatched. Written as DNA, the CDR3 is TGTGCCAGCAGCCGGGACAGGTCTGTAGGCGAGCAGTTCTTC. Translated, it gives CASSRDRSVGEQFF.

V gene TRBV6-2 or TRBV6-3 combines with J gene TRBJ2-2, with D possibly TRBD1 on 5 matching bases. This CDR3 contains 13 residues. The germline V gene has CDR1 MNHEY and CDR2 SVGEGT. Trimming removed 6 bases from V and 2 bases from J, with 7 bases in between. The CDR3, as DNA: TGTGCCAGCAGGGGGCCCAACACCGGGGAGCTGTTTTTT. Its translation: CASRGPNTGELFF.

Notes on this clonotype: With a far larger clone one base away, a read error is the likely cause. The CDR3 DNA reads as TGCGCCAGCAGCTTGGAGGGGACAGGGAAGAATGAGCAGTACTTC. Its protein product is CASSLEGTGKNEQYF. J is TRBJ2-5 and V is TRBV5-1; TRBD1 matches at 9 bases. Germline values: CDR1 SGHRS, CDR2 YFSETQ. The CDR3 covers 15 residues. V shed 0 bases and J 11 bases; nucleotides not matched to a gene: 11.

This clonotype was found many times. J is TRBJ2-5 and V is TRBV5-1; TRBD1 matches 8 bases. Germline V gene data show CDR1 as SGHRS and CDR2 as YFSETQ. CDR3 length: 13 residues. V shed 4 bases and J 3 bases; nucleotides not matched to a gene: 2. CDR3 loop: CASSPQGEETQYF. The CDR3 DNA is TGCGCCAGCAGCCCACAGGGGGAAGAGACCCAGTACTTC.

This sequence joins TRBV6-8 and TRBJ1-6; 8 nucleotides match TRBD1. The CDR3 runs to 15 residues. From germline, CDR1 is MNHGY and CDR2 SAAAGT. V gave up 5 bases and J gave up 5 bases; unmatched junction bases: 5. CDR3: CASSEWGQDNSPLHF. For the CDR3, the DNA is TGTGCCAGCAGTGAATGGGGACAGGATAATTCACCCCTCCACTTT.

Here the CDR3 reads CASSPARLAGGETQYF. The DNA of the CDR3 is TGTGCCAGCAGCCCCGCGCGGCTAGCGGGAGGAGAGACCCAGTACTTC. V gene TRBV7-9 combines with J gene TRBJ2-5; 11 bases align to TRBD2. The CDR3 length is 16 residues. The germline V gene has CDR1 SEHNR and CDR2 FQNEAQ (reference sequence). J was trimmed by 4 bases and V by 5 bases; bases with no gene match: 9.

This clonotype was counted at least ten times. The chain combines TRBV6-5 with TRBJ2-1; 11 nucleotides line up with TRBD1. After removal of 6 bases from V and 3 bases from J, the junction contained 4 bases not matched to a gene. From germline, CDR1 is MNHEY and CDR2 SVGAGI. The CDR3 runs 15 residues. As DNA, the CDR3 is TGTGCCAGCAGCCCCGGGACAGGGGGCTACAATGAGCAGTTCTTC. Translation gives CASSPGTGGYNEQFF.

This clonotype has at least ten counts. V and J are TRBV10-3 and TRBJ1-5; D remains ambiguous. Trimming cost V 5 bases and J 4 bases, with 24 bases left between them. The CDR3 sequence is 18 residues long. In germline, CDR1 is ENHRY, CDR2 SYGVKD. CDR3 residues: CAISQNTLMQEQNQPQHF. CDR3 nucleotide sequence: TGTGCCATCAGTCAGAACACATTGATGCAGGAGCAAAATCAGCCCCAGCATTTT.

This clonotype showed up just a few times. The V and J genes are TRBV5-4 and TRBJ2-5, with TRBD2 matching over 10 bases. CDR3 size: 16 residues. Germline CDR1 is SGHNT and CDR2 is YYREEE (reference sequence). V shed 0 bases and J 1 base; nucleotides not matched to a gene: 3. The CDR3, as DNA: TGTGCCAGCAGCTTGGCCAAGCGGGGGGGCCAAGAGACCCAGTACTTC. Protein product: CASSLAKRGGQETQYF.

The V gene is TRBV4-2, the J gene TRBJ2-7, with D perhaps assigned TRBD1 or TRBD2 (5 bases each). V gave up 1 base and J gave up 3 bases, with 13 bases separating them. Germline V CDR1 and CDR2: LGHNA, YNFKEQ. The CDR3 has 15 amino acids. CDR3 sequence (DNA): TGTGCCAGCAGCCAAGCTGGGACCGGCGTCTACGAGCAGTACTTC. It encodes CASSQAGTGVYEQYF.